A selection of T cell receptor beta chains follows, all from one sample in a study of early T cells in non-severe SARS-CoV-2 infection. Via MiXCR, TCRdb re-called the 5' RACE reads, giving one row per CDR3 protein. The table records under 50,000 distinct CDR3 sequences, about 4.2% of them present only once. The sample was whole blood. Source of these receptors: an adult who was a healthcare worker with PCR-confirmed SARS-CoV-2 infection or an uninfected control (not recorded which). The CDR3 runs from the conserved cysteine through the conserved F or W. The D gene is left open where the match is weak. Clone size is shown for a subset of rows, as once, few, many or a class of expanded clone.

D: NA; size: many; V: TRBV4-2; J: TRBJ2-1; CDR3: CASSQDWSVRDLANEQFF; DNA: TGTGCCAGCAGCCAAGATTGGTCAGTCCGGGACTTGGCGAATGAGCAGTTCTTC
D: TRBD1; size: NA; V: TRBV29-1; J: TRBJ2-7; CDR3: CSVDDGTGFYEQYF; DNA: TGCAGCGTTGATGACGGGACAGGGTTCTACGAGCAGTACTTC
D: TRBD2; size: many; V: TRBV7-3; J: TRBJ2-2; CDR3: CASSSSGRAGELFF; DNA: TGTGCCAGCAGTTCCAGCGGGAGGGCCGGGGAGCTGTTTTTT
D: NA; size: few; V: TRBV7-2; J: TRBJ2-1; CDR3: CASSLVGATRYNEQFF; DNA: TGTGCCAGCAGCTTAGTAGGGGCCACAAGATACAATGAGCAGTTCTTC
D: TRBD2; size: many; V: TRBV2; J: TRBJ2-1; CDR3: CASRELLAGVYNEQFF; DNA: TGTGCCAGCAGGGAGCTACTAGCGGGAGTCTACAATGAGCAGTTCTTC
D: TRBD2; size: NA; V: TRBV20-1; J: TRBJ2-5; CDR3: CSALPMSGRVQETQYF; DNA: TGCAGTGCCCTACCCATGAGCGGGAGGGTGCAAGAGACCCAGTACTTC
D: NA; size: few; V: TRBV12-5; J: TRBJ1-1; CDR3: CASGLKVSNTEAFF; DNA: TGTGCTAGTGGTTTAAAAGTTAGTAACACTGAAGCTTTCTTT
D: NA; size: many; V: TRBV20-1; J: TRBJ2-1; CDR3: CSAGHTYNEQFF; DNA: TGCAGTGCGGGGCATACCTACAATGAGCAGTTCTTC
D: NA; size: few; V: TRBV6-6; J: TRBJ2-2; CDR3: CASSYSPAAGELFF; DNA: TGTGCCAGCAGTTACTCCCCCGCTGCCGGGGAGCTGTTTTTT
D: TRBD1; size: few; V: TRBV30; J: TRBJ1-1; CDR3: CAWIRGSRWNTEAFF; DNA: TGTGCCTGGATCAGGGGGAGCCGATGGAACACTGAAGCTTTCTTT
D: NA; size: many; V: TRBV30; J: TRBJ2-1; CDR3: CAWTSTGYNEQFF; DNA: TGTGCCTGGACCTCTACTGGGTACAATGAGCAGTTCTTC
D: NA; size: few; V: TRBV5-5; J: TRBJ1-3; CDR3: CASTLSPGGRQNTIYF; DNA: TGTGCCAGCACCCTCTCACCGGGGGGCCGGCAAAACACCATATATTTT
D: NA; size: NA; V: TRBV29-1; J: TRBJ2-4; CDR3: CSVGLQAKNIQYF; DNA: TGCAGCGTCGGTTTACAAGCCAAAAACATTCAGTACTTC
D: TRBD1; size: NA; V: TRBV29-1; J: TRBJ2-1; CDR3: CSAYPDRASYNEQFF; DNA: TGCAGCGCATATCCAGACAGGGCATCCTACAATGAGCAGTTCTTC
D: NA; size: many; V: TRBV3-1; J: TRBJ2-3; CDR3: CASSPGMGDTQYF; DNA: TGTGCCAGCAGCCCCGGGATGGGAGATACGCAGTATTTT
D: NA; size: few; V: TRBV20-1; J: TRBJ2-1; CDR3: CSASVNEQFF; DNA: TGCAGTGCTAGTGTCAATGAGCAGTTCTTC
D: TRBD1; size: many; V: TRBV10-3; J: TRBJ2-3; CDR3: CAITSQGDTDTQYF; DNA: TGTGCCATCACTTCACAGGGGGACACAGATACGCAGTATTTT
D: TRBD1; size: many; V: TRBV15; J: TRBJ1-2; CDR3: CATRQGASNYGYTF; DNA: TGTGCCACCAGGCAGGGGGCGTCTAACTATGGCTACACCTTC
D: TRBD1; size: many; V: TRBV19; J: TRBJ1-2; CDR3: CASTLMAGGNYGYTF; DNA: TGTGCCAGTACCTTAATGGCAGGGGGCAACTATGGCTACACCTTC
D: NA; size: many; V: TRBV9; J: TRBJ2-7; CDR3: CASSRPPSYEQYF; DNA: TGTGCCAGCAGCCGACCACCCTCCTACGAGCAGTACTTC
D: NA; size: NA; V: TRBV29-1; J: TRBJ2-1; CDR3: CSVRTPGVHEQFF; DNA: TGCAGCGTTAGAACCCCAGGTGTCCATGAGCAGTTCTTC
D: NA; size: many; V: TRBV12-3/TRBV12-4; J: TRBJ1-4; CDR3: CASSLLDISTNEKLFF; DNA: TGTGCCAGCAGTTTGCTCGACATTTCAACTAATGAAAAACTGTTTTTT
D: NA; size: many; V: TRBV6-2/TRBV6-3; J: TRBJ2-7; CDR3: CASSYPPGRSFEQYF; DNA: TGTGCCAGCAGTTACCCGCCAGGCCGTTCCTTCGAGCAGTACTTC
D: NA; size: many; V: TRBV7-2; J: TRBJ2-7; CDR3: CASSLGLDRVNSYEQYF; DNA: TGTGCCAGCAGCTTAGGTTTAGATCGGGTGAATTCCTACGAGCAGTACTTC
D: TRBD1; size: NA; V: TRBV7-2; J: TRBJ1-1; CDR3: CASSFPLQGRANTEAFF; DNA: TGTGCCAGCAGCTTTCCTCTACAGGGGCGGGCTAACACTGAAGCTTTCTTT
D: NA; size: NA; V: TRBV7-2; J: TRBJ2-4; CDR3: CASSLGFDRAKNIQYF; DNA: TGTGCCAGCAGCTTAGGGTTCGATAGAGCCAAAAACATTCAGTACTTC
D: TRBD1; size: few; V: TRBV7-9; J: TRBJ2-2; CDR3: CASSLTGTGAASGTGELFF; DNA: TGTGCCAGCAGCTTAACCGGGACAGGGGCGGCTTCCGGGACCGGGGAGCTGTTTTTT
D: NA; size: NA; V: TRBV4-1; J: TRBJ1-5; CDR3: CASSQERNQPQHF; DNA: TGCGCCAGCAGCCAAGAGAGGAATCAGCCCCAGCATTTT
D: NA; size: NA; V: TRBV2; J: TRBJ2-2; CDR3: CASTDRRASGELFF; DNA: TGTGCCAGCACCGACCGGCGAGCGTCCGGGGAGCTGTTTTTT
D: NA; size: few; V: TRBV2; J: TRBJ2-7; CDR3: CASSPHWAAYEQYF; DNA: TGTGCCAGCAGTCCTCATTGGGCAGCCTACGAGCAGTACTTC
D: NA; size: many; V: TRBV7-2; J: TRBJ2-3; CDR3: CASSLNTGSTDTQYF; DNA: TGTGCCAGCAGCTTAAATACAGGTAGCACAGATACGCAGTATTTT
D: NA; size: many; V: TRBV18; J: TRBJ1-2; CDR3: CASSPRAGNDYGYTF; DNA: TGTGCCAGCTCACCACGGGCAGGGAATGACTATGGCTACACCTTC
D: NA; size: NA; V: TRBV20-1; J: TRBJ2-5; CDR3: CSAREAGTYQETQYF; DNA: TGCAGTGCTAGAGAGGCAGGGACCTACCAAGAGACCCAGTACTTC
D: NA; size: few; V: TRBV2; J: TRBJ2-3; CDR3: CASLRLIKDTQYF; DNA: TGTGCCAGCTTGAGACTGATTAAAGATACGCAGTATTTT
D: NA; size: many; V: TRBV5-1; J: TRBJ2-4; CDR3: CASSDGQLAKNIQYF; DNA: TGCGCCAGCAGCGACGGACAGCTAGCCAAAAACATTCAGTACTTC
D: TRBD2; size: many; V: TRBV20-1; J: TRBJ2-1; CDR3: CSARNLAGTYNEQFF; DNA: TGCAGTGCTAGAAACCTAGCGGGGACTTACAATGAGCAGTTCTTC
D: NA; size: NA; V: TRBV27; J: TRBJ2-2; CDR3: CASSLMGRYTGELFF; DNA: TGTGCCAGCAGTTTAATGGGCAGATACACCGGGGAGCTGTTTTTT
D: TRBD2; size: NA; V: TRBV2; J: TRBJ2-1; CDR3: CASSRTGLAEQFF; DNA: TGTGCCAGCAGTCGAACTGGACTAGCTGAGCAGTTCTTC
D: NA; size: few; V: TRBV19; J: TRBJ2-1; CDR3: CASSSSRHNEQFF; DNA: TGTGCCAGTAGTAGCTCGAGGCACAATGAGCAGTTCTTC
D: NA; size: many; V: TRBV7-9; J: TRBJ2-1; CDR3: CASSEVSSEQFF; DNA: TGTGCCAGCAGCGAGGTGAGCTCCGAGCAGTTCTTC